This T cell receptor (beta chain) was documented in a study of CD8 T cells in ankylosing spondylitis. Broader study findings: The authors found the disease-linked clones to be CD8+ and relatively rare in peripheral blood. In synovial fluid and blood from reactive arthritis, some motif variants were previously reported. Seemingly distinctive of ankylosing spondylitis blood was a TCR beta motif formed by eight highly homologous variants.

The germline CDR1 and CDR2 sequences are LGHDT and YNNKEL (reference sequence). V was pared by 4 bases and J by 8 bases, with 15 bases between. There are 14 residues in the CDR3. Making the TCR beta libraries involved quantitative 5'-RACE with molecular barcodes. A single record per CDR3 protein comes from TCRdb applying MiXCR to the 5' RACE reads. Seen here are some 340,000 distinct CDR3 sequences, roughly 14% observed once, and the top ten hold about 1%. This clonotype was seen more than once but under ten times. The antigen is undetermined. This clonotype originated in a male donor with ankylosing spondylitis or in good health (not recorded which). The sample consisted of blood, either unsorted or a sorted T cell fraction (not recorded which). This chain links TRBV3-1 with TRBJ2-1; tentative D call: TRBD2 (6 bases). The CDR3 spells CASSRRELADEQFF. CDR3 nucleotides: TGTGCCAGCAGCCGAAGGGAACTAGCTGATGAGCAGTTCTTC.